This passage covers 21 T cell receptor beta chains from one sample sequenced in a study of siplizumab effects on memory and regulatory T cells. The protocol was immunoSEQ multiplex PCR, while the TCRdb copy is restricted to in-frame clones and leaves out a portion. The repertoire consists of fewer than 120,000 clones, with roughly 92% occurring once and the leading ten covering approximately 1.3%. Sequenced material: CD4+ T cells sorted from blood. Receptor source: a human donor in good health.

A few counts support this clone. J is TRBJ2-4 and V is TRBV7-2; D is perhaps TRBD1 or TRBD2 (7 bases each). In germline, CDR1 is SGHTA, CDR2 FQGNSA. This CDR3 has 13 amino acids. The V and J ends lost 5 bases and 7 bases respectively, with 12 bases between them. The CDR3 region is CASSLQGGNIQYF. For the CDR3, the DNA is TGTGCCAGCAGCCTCCAGGGGGGGAACATTCAGTACTTC.

The chain combines TRBV5-1 with TRBJ2-1; 7 bases are a match to TRBD1. Germline CDR1 is SGHRS and CDR2 is YFSETQ. This CDR3 has 14 residues. The V segment lost 1 base and the J segment 8 bases; nucleotides outside the gene matches: 6. CDR3 sequence (DNA): TGCGCCAGCAGCTTGCAGACAGGGATCGATGAGCAGTTCTTC. Amino acids: CASSLQTGIDEQFF.

In its sample, this clone was seen a few times. The identical CDR3 is also encoded by other nucleotide sequences in the sample. The V gene is TRBV5-1, the J gene TRBJ1-2; D perhaps matches TRBD1 (5 bases). Germline CDR1 is SGHRS and CDR2 is YFSETQ. The CDR3 loop spans 14 amino acids. The V gene lost 0 bases and the J gene lost 4 bases, with 10 bases spanning the gap. CDR3 sequence reads: CASSLEGALYGYTF. CDR3 nucleotides: TGCGCCAGCAGCTTGGAAGGGGCTCTCTATGGCTACACCTTC.

The genes are TRBV30 and TRBJ2-1; 7 nucleotides line up with TRBD1. Per the germline V gene, CDR1 is GTSNPN and CDR2 is SVGIG (reference sequence). The V gene end was trimmed by 7 bases and the J gene end by 9 bases; junction bases not matched to a gene: 15. There are 14 residues in the CDR3. The CDR3 reads CASRRDSLEGEQFF. CDR3 DNA sequence: TGTGCCTCACGCCGGGACAGTTTGGAAGGTGAGCAGTTCTTC.

The rearrangement links TRBV9 to TRBJ1-2, with 8 bases lining up with TRBD1. From germline, CDR1 is SGDLS and CDR2 YYNGEE. V lost 3 bases to trimming and J lost 3 bases; unmatched junction nucleotides: 7. CDR3 length equals 15 residues. In DNA form, the CDR3 reads TGTGCCAGCAGCGCCACAGGGGGGAGGGACTATGGCTACACCTTC. Its protein is CASSATGGRDYGYTF.

The genes are TRBV19 and TRBJ1-3; D unresolved. This CDR3 has 14 residues. Germline lookup yields CDR1 LNHDA and CDR2 SQIVND (reference sequence). The V gene lost 1 base and the J gene lost 4 bases, with 8 bases spanning the gap. DNA of the CDR3: TGTGCCAGTAGTATAGTCGGCGGAGGAAACACCATATATTTT. Translated: CASSIVGGGNTIYF.

The chain recombines TRBV5-1 with TRBJ2-5; D unclear. From germline, CDR1 is SGHRS and CDR2 YFSETQ. The CDR3 is 15 residues long. Trimming left V 0 bases short and J 2 bases short, with 11 bases between. CDR3 amino acids: CASSLDSEPQETQYF. The DNA of the CDR3 is TGCGCCAGCAGCTTGGACAGTGAGCCTCAAGAGACCCAGTACTTC.

CDR3 region: CASSFQETQYF. The CDR3 bases are TGTGCCAGCAGCTTCCAAGAGACCCAGTACTTC. The rearrangement links TRBV7-9 to TRBJ2-5; no reliable D call. V lost 3 bases, J lost 1 base, and 0 bases lay in between. CDR3 length equals 11 residues. The germline CDR1 and CDR2 sequences are SEHNR and FQNEAQ (reference sequence).

The rearrangement links TRBV4-2 to TRBJ2-1, with 8 bases identical to TRBD2. V lost 0 bases to trimming and J lost 2 bases; unmatched junction nucleotides: 0. Germline V gene data show CDR1 as LGHNA and CDR2 as YNFKEQ. The CDR3 consists of 15 residues. This CDR3 is CASSQDSGAYNEQFF. CDR3 nucleotides: TGTGCCAGCAGCCAAGATAGCGGGGCCTACAATGAGCAGTTCTTC.

V usage is TRBV7-2 and J usage is TRBJ1-1, with a weak D call TRBD1 (5 bases). This CDR3 has 14 residues. Trimming left V 3 bases short and J 6 bases short, with 14 bases between. In germline, CDR1 is SGHTA, CDR2 FQGNSA. The CDR3 loop reads CASSFGTGDSEAFF. In nucleotides, the CDR3 is TGTGCCAGCAGCTTTGGGACGGGGGACTCTGAAGCTTTCTTT.

The genes are TRBV10-1 and TRBJ1-3; D call uncertain. Germline CDR1 reads WNHNN; CDR2 reads SYGVQD (reference sequence). The CDR3 contains 14 residues. Between the trimmed V and J ends, which lost 8 bases and 1 base, there was a span of 12 bases. The CDR3 is CASFSDPSGNTIYF. The CDR3 DNA reads as TGCGCCAGCTTCTCGGACCCATCTGGAAACACCATATATTTT.

In this sample, this clone turned up once. This chain uses TRBV11-2 with TRBJ2-7; 8 bases are shared with TRBD1. The CDR3 is 16 residues long. Germline V CDR1 and CDR2: SGHAT, FQNNGV. The V and J ends lost 5 bases and 2 bases, in that order; junction bases with no gene match: 11. This CDR3 is CASSRTGDRKAYEQYF. DNA of the CDR3: TGTGCCAGCAGCCGAACTGGGGACAGGAAAGCCTACGAGCAGTACTTC.

This clone has only one observation. The CDR3 loop reads CASTGQGARGNEQFF. Here the CDR3 DNA reads TGTGCCAGCACAGGACAGGGGGCGAGAGGAAATGAGCAGTTCTTC. V usage is TRBV6-4 and J usage is TRBJ2-1; 11 positions agree with TRBD1. The CDR3 covers 15 residues. With 7 bases clipped from V and 7 bases from J, the junction kept 9 bases outside the gene matches. Germline CDR1 MRHNA, CDR2 SNTAGT.

The chain employs TRBV4-1 and TRBJ1-6; D is ambiguous. With 1 base removed from V and 7 bases from J, the gap between germline ends came to 2 bases. The CDR3 is 12 amino acids. Germline loops: CDR1 MGHRA, CDR2 YSYEKL. CDR3 sequence (DNA): TGCGCCAGCAGCCAAGTAAATTCACCCCTCCACTTT. The encoded protein is CASSQVNSPLHF.

The rearrangement links TRBV14 to TRBJ2-1; the D gene is possibly TRBD2 (6 bases). CDR1 SGHDN and CDR2 FVKESK come from the germline V gene. The CDR3 totals 16 residues. V lost 0 bases, J lost 0 bases, and 9 bases lay in between. The CDR3 is CASSQDAGSSYNEQFF. Here the CDR3 DNA reads TGTGCCAGCAGCCAAGATGCGGGGAGCTCCTACAATGAGCAGTTCTTC.

The chain is built from TRBV2 and TRBJ1-2; 11 nucleotides align to TRBD1. The CDR3 is 13 residues long. CDR1 is SNHLY, CDR2 FYNNEI, per germline. J was trimmed by 4 bases and V by 8 bases; bases with no gene match: 3. CDR3 DNA sequence: TGTGCCAGCCGAGGGACAGGGGGCTATGGCTACACCTTC. The encoded protein is CASRGTGGYGYTF.

The chain uses TRBV4-1 and TRBJ2-5; D uncertain. Trimming left V 0 bases short and J 0 bases short, with 11 bases between. The CDR3 extends over 16 amino acids. The V gene's germline CDR1 is MGHRA and CDR2 YSYEKL. CDR3 loop: CASSQDPALYQETQYF. For the CDR3, the DNA is TGCGCCAGCAGCCAAGATCCTGCCCTATACCAAGAGACCCAGTACTTC.

The table lists this clone with a count of one. The DNA of the CDR3 is TGTGCCAGCAGCCCAGGAGACGGACGCTACGAGCAGTACTTC. It translates to CASSPGDGRYEQYF. The V gene is TRBV11-2, the J gene TRBJ2-7; D call uncertain. This CDR3 spans 14 amino acids. CDR1 is SGHAT and CDR2 is FQNNGV in the germline V gene. V lost 5 bases to trimming and J lost 3 bases, with 14 bases between them.

This sequence joins TRBV5-6 and TRBJ2-7; 9 nucleotides line up with TRBD1. The CDR3 covers 11 residues. V lost 7 bases and J lost 4; bases outside the gene matches: 0. Germline-derived CDR1 and CDR2 are SGHDT and YYEEEE. Here the CDR3 reads CASGTGYEQYF. CDR3 nucleotides: TGTGCCAGCGGGACAGGGTACGAGCAGTACTTC.

The chain uses TRBV10-3 and TRBJ2-7, with D maybe TRBD1 (6 bases). Germline lookup yields CDR1 ENHRY and CDR2 SYGVKD. This CDR3 region has 12 residues. Trimming took 6 bases from V and 4 from J, leaving 10 bases between them. The CDR3 spells CAISPTGYEQYF. DNA of the CDR3: TGTGCCATCAGCCCGACAGGATACGAGCAGTACTTC.

The chain uses TRBV7-3 and TRBJ1-1; D not resolved. Trimming stripped 4 bases from V and 5 bases from J, with 14 bases between. This CDR3 region has 14 residues. The germline V gene has CDR1 SGHTA and CDR2 FQGTGA. CDR3 sequence reads: CASSSSAEMTEAFF. The CDR3 coding sequence is TGTGCCAGCAGCTCATCCGCCGAGATGACTGAAGCTTTCTTT. The full variable domain, with the rest looked up from reference TRBV7-3 and TRBJ1-1, is GAGVSQTPSNKVTEKGKYVELRCDPISGHTALYWYRQSLGQGPEFLIYFQGTGAADDSGLPNDRFFAVRPEGSVSTLKIQRTERGDSAVYLCASSSSAEMTEAFFGQGTRLTVV.